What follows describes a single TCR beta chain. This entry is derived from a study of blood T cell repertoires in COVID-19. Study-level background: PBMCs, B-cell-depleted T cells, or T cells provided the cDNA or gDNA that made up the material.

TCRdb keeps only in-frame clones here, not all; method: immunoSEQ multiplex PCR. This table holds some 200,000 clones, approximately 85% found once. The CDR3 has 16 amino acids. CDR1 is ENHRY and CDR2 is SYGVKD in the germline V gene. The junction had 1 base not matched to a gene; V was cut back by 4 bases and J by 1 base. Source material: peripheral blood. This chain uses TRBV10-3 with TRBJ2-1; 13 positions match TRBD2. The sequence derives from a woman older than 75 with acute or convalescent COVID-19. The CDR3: CAISGTSGSSYNEQFF. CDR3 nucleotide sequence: TGTGCCATCAGTGGGACTAGCGGGAGTTCCTACAATGAGCAGTTCTTC.